These T cell receptor beta chains were read from a single sample in a study of blood T cells in healthy people across ages. TCRdb passed the 5' RACE reads through MiXCR, listing each CDR3 protein once. This table holds 650,000 to 700,000 distinct CDR3 sequences, 45% to 60% found once. Sequencing was done on a sample of blood. The receptors derive from a woman of 80 years or more in good health. CDR3s leave out the opening cysteine and the closing phenylalanine or tryptophan. Each record gives: V gene, J gene, CDR3 protein.

v_call: TRBV6-5
j_call: TRBJ2-2
cdr3_aa: ASRDQNTGELF

v_call: TRBV7-8
j_call: TRBJ1-2
cdr3_aa: ASSSHPTNYGYT

v_call: TRBV10-3
j_call: TRBJ2-2
cdr3_aa: ATRTGETGELF

v_call: TRBV7-9
j_call: TRBJ2-1
cdr3_aa: ANRASGTHNEQF

v_call: TRBV29-1
j_call: TRBJ2-7
cdr3_aa: SVARGGGLAGSNEQY

v_call: TRBV11-2
j_call: TRBJ2-5
cdr3_aa: ASGPGTIQETQY

v_call: TRBV5-1
j_call: TRBJ2-1
cdr3_aa: ASTLTSGLYNEQF

v_call: TRBV15
j_call: TRBJ2-1
cdr3_aa: ATSRGPSHEQF

v_call: TRBV12-3/TRBV12-4
j_call: TRBJ2-7
cdr3_aa: ASSTGDSYNEQY

v_call: TRBV20-1
j_call: TRBJ2-3
cdr3_aa: SARTSGGVGTQY

v_call: TRBV3-1
j_call: TRBJ2-1
cdr3_aa: ASSLVAGEQF

v_call: TRBV3-1
j_call: TRBJ2-4
cdr3_aa: ASSQETMGSTKNIQY

v_call: TRBV12-3/TRBV12-4
j_call: TRBJ2-7
cdr3_aa: ASSYPGREEY

v_call: TRBV7-9
j_call: TRBJ1-3
cdr3_aa: ASSPKDSSGNTIY

v_call: TRBV10-3
j_call: TRBJ2-1
cdr3_aa: AISGGGGGNYNEQF

v_call: TRBV23-1
j_call: TRBJ2-5
cdr3_aa: ASSHWDRQETQY

v_call: TRBV5-1
j_call: TRBJ2-1
cdr3_aa: ASSLEASGIGSYNEQF

v_call: TRBV10-3
j_call: TRBJ2-1
cdr3_aa: AISEREGRREQF

v_call: TRBV29-1
j_call: TRBJ2-5
cdr3_aa: SVERSSYLREQY

v_call: TRBV25-1
j_call: TRBJ2-1
cdr3_aa: ASRSPGLFYNEQF

v_call: TRBV4-3
j_call: TRBJ2-7
cdr3_aa: ASSQDRTTSGRYEQY

v_call: TRBV7-9
j_call: TRBJ2-3
cdr3_aa: ASSRLAGVYTQY

v_call: TRBV7-9
j_call: TRBJ1-1
cdr3_aa: ASSLGSVGTEAF

v_call: TRBV4-1
j_call: TRBJ1-4
cdr3_aa: ASSQVDRGNEKLF

v_call: TRBV12-3/TRBV12-4
j_call: TRBJ2-5
cdr3_aa: ASSPGTASNEQY

v_call: TRBV6-2/TRBV6-3
j_call: TRBJ2-7
cdr3_aa: ASRDDHYEQY

v_call: TRBV4-3
j_call: TRBJ2-3
cdr3_aa: ASSQPLLNPGTDTQY

v_call: TRBV29-1
j_call: TRBJ2-4
cdr3_aa: SVVGTGQQVRIQY

v_call: TRBV5-4
j_call: TRBJ2-5
cdr3_aa: ASSLGVSQEAQY

v_call: TRBV3-1
j_call: TRBJ1-2
cdr3_aa: ASSPYRGGYT

v_call: TRBV27
j_call: TRBJ1-5
cdr3_aa: ASSALSVGQPQH

v_call: TRBV29-1
j_call: TRBJ1-1
cdr3_aa: SVLQGGDGAAF

v_call: TRBV20-1
j_call: TRBJ2-3
cdr3_aa: SVGLMAQY

v_call: TRBV4-1
j_call: TRBJ2-7
cdr3_aa: ASSRDKGQSYEQY

v_call: TRBV20-1
j_call: TRBJ1-6
cdr3_aa: SASQQGMNSPLH

v_call: TRBV15
j_call: NA
cdr3_aa: ATSRLWTGDETQY

v_call: TRBV20-1
j_call: TRBJ2-1
cdr3_aa: SARDLGQGMSEQF

v_call: TRBV20-1
j_call: TRBJ2-3
cdr3_aa: SARLQGATDTQY

v_call: TRBV5-1
j_call: TRBJ2-7
cdr3_aa: ATRTSGDSYEQY

v_call: TRBV29-1
j_call: TRBJ1-4
cdr3_aa: SVGLSATNEKLF

v_call: TRBV7-9
j_call: TRBJ2-7
cdr3_aa: ASSPLRGASSYEQY

v_call: TRBV12-3/TRBV12-4
j_call: TRBJ1-3
cdr3_aa: ASSLGATSGNTIY

v_call: TRBV28
j_call: TRBJ2-3
cdr3_aa: ASSPPSITDTQY

v_call: TRBV14
j_call: TRBJ2-1
cdr3_aa: ASSPLTSGRGNEQF

v_call: TRBV6-5
j_call: TRBJ2-3
cdr3_aa: TSSERSKDTQY

v_call: TRBV5-1
j_call: TRBJ2-1
cdr3_aa: ASSLAGTASYNEQF

v_call: TRBV5-1
j_call: TRBJ2-7
cdr3_aa: ASSLVPGRDRQTYEQY

v_call: TRBV5-1
j_call: NA
cdr3_aa: ASTWEGGLDEQY

v_call: TRBV15
j_call: TRBJ2-4
cdr3_aa: ATSRGPAGAGEQY

v_call: TRBV7-3
j_call: TRBJ2-1
cdr3_aa: ASSLTGGSPSQSYNEQF

v_call: TRBV27
j_call: TRBJ2-5
cdr3_aa: ASSFTGVMGEQY

v_call: TRBV6-1
j_call: TRBJ2-5
cdr3_aa: ASSATTGVIETQY

v_call: TRBV29-1
j_call: TRBJ2-1
cdr3_aa: SGGNGLAGGYNEQF

v_call: TRBV5-1
j_call: TRBJ1-5
cdr3_aa: ASSQEGDRLQPQH